This is a list of T cell receptor beta chains from one sample in a study of fetal regulatory T cell absence and autoimmunity. Generated by immunoSEQ multiplex PCR, the TCRdb table keeps only in-frame clones and is missing some. The sample yields around 45,000 clones, around 85% seen once. The sample taken for sequencing was cord blood. The origin of the receptors is a newborn boy with IPEX syndrome. CDR3s include the opening cysteine and the closing phenylalanine or tryptophan. D genes are given only for firm matches. Size is stated for part of the rows, as once, few or many counts, or as a class when the clone is expanded.

cdr3_nt | cdr3_aa | clone_size | j_call | v_call | d_call
TGTGCCAGCAGTTTATCGTCCGGGGCCGAGCAGTACTTC | CASSLSSGAEQYF | few | TRBJ2-7 | TRBV27 | .
TGCGCCAGCAGCTCACAGGCGAGCTCTGGAAACACCATATATTTT | CASSSQASSGNTIYF | . | TRBJ1-3 | TRBV5-1 | .
TGTGCCAGCAGCCCCCCCGACAGGGCGCGAACCGGGGAGCTGTTTTTT | CASSPPDRARTGELFF | . | TRBJ2-2 | TRBV14 | TRBD1
TGTGCCAGTAGACTAGTAGGGGAAGATACGCAGTATTTT | CASRLVGEDTQYF | . | TRBJ2-3 | TRBV19 | .
TGTGCCAGCAGTTACTCGACAGGGGGTCAGCCCCAGCATTTT | CASSYSTGGQPQHF | . | TRBJ1-5 | TRBV6-5 | TRBD1
TGTGCCAGTGGAGGTTACACTGAAGCTTTCTTT | CASGGYTEAFF | once | TRBJ1-1 | TRBV19 | .
. | CASSLPRWAGGTDTEAFF | . | TRBJ1-1 | TRBV21-1 | .
TGTGCCAGCAGTCCCAGGAGGGAAACCTACGAGCAGTACTTC | CASSPRRETYEQYF | once | TRBJ2-7 | TRBV7-2 | .
TGTGCCAGTAGTATTGGGGTTCCAGATACGCAGTATTTT | CASSIGVPDTQYF | . | TRBJ2-3 | TRBV19 | .
TGTGCCAGCAGCTTAAGTACTAGCGGGGCGTACGAGCAGTACTTC | CASSLSTSGAYEQYF | . | TRBJ2-7 | TRBV7-2 | TRBD2
TGTGCCATCAGTGGGGCGGGAGGAGAAGAGACCCAGTACTTC | CAISGAGGEETQYF | . | TRBJ2-5 | TRBV10-3 | TRBD2
TGTGCCAGCAGCGTAGGGGGTAGTTGGGGCGAGCAGTACTTC | CASSVGGSWGEQYF | . | TRBJ2-7 | TRBV9 | .
TGTGCCAGCAGTGAAGGAAGGTTCAATGGCTACACCTTC | CASSEGRFNGYTF | . | TRBJ1-2 | TRBV6-1 | .
TGTGCCAGCAGTTTTGACGGAAATGAAAAACTGTTTTTT | CASSFDGNEKLFF | . | TRBJ1-4 | TRBV27 | .
TGTGCCAGCAGCCAAGCCATGACTAGCGGGAGGGCCAGGCAGTTCTTC | CASSQAMTSGRARQFF | . | TRBJ2-1 | TRBV4-2 | TRBD2
TGTGCCAGTAGCGCCGCACAGGGGTATTACGAAAAACTGTTTTTT | CASSAAQGYYEKLFF | . | TRBJ1-4 | TRBV19 | TRBD1
TGCGCCAGCAGTGCAGGGGGAAACACCATATATTTT | CASSAGGNTIYF | . | TRBJ1-3 | TRBV10-2 | .
TGCGCCAGCAGCTTCAGGACTAGCGGGGGGTTCTCCTACGAGCAGTACTTC | CASSFRTSGGFSYEQYF | once | TRBJ2-7 | TRBV5-1 | TRBD2
TGTGCCAGCTCATCTTACAGGGGCGACACTGAAGCTTTCTTT | CASSSYRGDTEAFF | . | TRBJ1-1 | TRBV18 | TRBD1
TGTGCCAGCAGCCAAGATCTATCTAGCGCCTACTTGGAGACCCAGTACTTC | CASSQDLSSAYLETQYF | . | TRBJ2-5 | TRBV4-2 | .
TGCGCCAGCAGCCAAGAACAGGGGCACGGCACCGGGGAGCTGTTTTTT | CASSQEQGHGTGELFF | once | TRBJ2-2 | TRBV4-3 | TRBD1
TGCGCCAGCAGCCAAGTAGGGCAGAACACTGAAGCTTTCTTT | CASSQVGQNTEAFF | . | TRBJ1-1 | TRBV4-1 | .
TGTGCCAGCAGTGAATTAGGCGGAGAGACCCAGTACTTC | CASSELGGETQYF | . | TRBJ2-5 | TRBV6-1 | .
TGTGCCAGCAGCGTAACCTCGGCTCGGCTAGCGGGGGGTACTGAGCAGTTCTTC | CASSVTSARLAGGTEQFF | . | TRBJ2-1 | TRBV9 | TRBD2
TGTGCCAGCAGCCCAATACCAGCTAACACCGGGGAGCTGTTTTTT | CASSPIPANTGELFF | . | TRBJ2-2 | TRBV5-5 | .
TGTGCCTGGGACGCGGGGGCGGGAGAGACCCAGTACTTC | CAWDAGAGETQYF | . | TRBJ2-5 | TRBV30 | .
TGTGCCAGTAGTCCAGGTGAGCAGTTCTTC | CASSPGEQFF | . | TRBJ2-1 | TRBV19 | .
TGCGCCAGCAGCCAAGTCGGGACAATACATGGCTACACCTTC | CASSQVGTIHGYTF | few | TRBJ1-2 | TRBV4-1 | .
TGTGCCAGCAGCGTGTCCGGGCCGAGAGTCGCAGATACGCAGTATTTT | CASSVSGPRVADTQYF | . | TRBJ2-3 | TRBV5-8 | .
TGTGCCTGGAGGGACCTCCGCCTTAGGGAGGGGAGCTCTGGAAACACCATATATTTT | CAWRDLRLREGSSGNTIYF | once | TRBJ1-3 | TRBV30 | .
TGTGCCAGCAGCTTATCCTGGAAGGCCGGGGAGCTGTTTTTT | CASSLSWKAGELFF | . | TRBJ2-2 | TRBV7-9 | .
TGTGCCACCAGCAGAGAGGATAGTTACGAGCAGTACTTC | CATSREDSYEQYF | . | TRBJ2-7 | TRBV15 | .
TGTGCCAGCAGCGTTAGCAGACTAGCGGGAGGGGGGTACGCGTACGAGCAGTACTTC | CASSVSRLAGGGYAYEQYF | . | TRBJ2-7 | TRBV9 | TRBD2
TGTGCCAGCAGCCCAAACGGGGGGAATGAGCAGTTCTTC | CASSPNGGNEQFF | . | TRBJ2-1 | TRBV2 | TRBD2
TGTGCCAGCAGCACTCAGGGGGCGCGAAACACTGAAGCTTTCTTT | CASSTQGARNTEAFF | . | TRBJ1-1 | TRBV21-1 | .
TGTGCCAGCAGCAAAGCGATAACGGCTCGGGAGACCCAGTACTTC | CASSKAITARETQYF | . | TRBJ2-5 | TRBV21-1 | .
TGTGCCAGCAGCGAACGACCCGGGACAGGGCTCACAGATACGCAGTATTTT | CASSERPGTGLTDTQYF | . | TRBJ2-3 | TRBV5-4 | TRBD1
TGTGCCAGCAGCTTAAGGCACTATGGCTACACCTTC | CASSLRHYGYTF | . | TRBJ1-2 | TRBV11-2 | .
TGTGCCATCAGTGAGTCGGGCAGGGGGCTCGCAGATACGCAGTATTTT | CAISESGRGLADTQYF | . | TRBJ2-3 | TRBV10-3 | TRBD1
TGCGCCAGCAGCCAAGATAAGACAGGGTTCTACGAGCAGTACTTC | CASSQDKTGFYEQYF | . | TRBJ2-7 | TRBV4-3 | TRBD1
TGTGCCAGCTCACCCCCGGGACAGGGGGGGACTGAAGCTTTCTTT | CASSPPGQGGTEAFF | . | TRBJ1-1 | TRBV18 | TRBD1
TGTGCCATCGCTAGCGGGAGTGAGCAGTTCTTC | CAIASGSEQFF | . | TRBJ2-1 | TRBV10-3 | TRBD2
TGTGCCAGCAGCCCCCCGAGAACAGGGTATGGCACCATATATTTT | CASSPPRTGYGTIYF | . | TRBJ1-3 | TRBV7-9 | .
TGTGCCAGCAGCTTTATAAAAGGAACTGAAGCTTTCTTT | CASSFIKGTEAFF | . | TRBJ1-1 | TRBV11-3 | .
TGTGCCATCAGAAGACAGGGCCTGAATGAAAAACTGTTTTTT | CAIRRQGLNEKLFF | . | TRBJ1-4 | TRBV10-3 | TRBD1
TGTGCCAGCAGCTTAGCCCAGCGGGAAGCAGATACGCAGTATTTT | CASSLAQREADTQYF | . | TRBJ2-3 | TRBV7-9 | TRBD2